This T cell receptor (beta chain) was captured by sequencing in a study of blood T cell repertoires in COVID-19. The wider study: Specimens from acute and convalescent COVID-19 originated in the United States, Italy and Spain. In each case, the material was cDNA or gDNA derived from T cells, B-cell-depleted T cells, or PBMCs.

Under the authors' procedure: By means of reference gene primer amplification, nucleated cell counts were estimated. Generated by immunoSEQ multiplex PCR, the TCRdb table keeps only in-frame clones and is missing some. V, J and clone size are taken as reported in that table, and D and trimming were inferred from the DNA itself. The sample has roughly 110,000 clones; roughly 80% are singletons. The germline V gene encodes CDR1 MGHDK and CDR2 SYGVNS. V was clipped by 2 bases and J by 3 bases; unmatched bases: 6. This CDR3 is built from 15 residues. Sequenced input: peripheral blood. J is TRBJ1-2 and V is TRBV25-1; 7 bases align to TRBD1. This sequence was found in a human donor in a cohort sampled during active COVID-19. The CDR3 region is CASSEAGGYDYGYTF. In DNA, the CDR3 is TGTGCCAGCAGTGAAGCAGGGGGGTACGACTATGGCTACACCTTC.